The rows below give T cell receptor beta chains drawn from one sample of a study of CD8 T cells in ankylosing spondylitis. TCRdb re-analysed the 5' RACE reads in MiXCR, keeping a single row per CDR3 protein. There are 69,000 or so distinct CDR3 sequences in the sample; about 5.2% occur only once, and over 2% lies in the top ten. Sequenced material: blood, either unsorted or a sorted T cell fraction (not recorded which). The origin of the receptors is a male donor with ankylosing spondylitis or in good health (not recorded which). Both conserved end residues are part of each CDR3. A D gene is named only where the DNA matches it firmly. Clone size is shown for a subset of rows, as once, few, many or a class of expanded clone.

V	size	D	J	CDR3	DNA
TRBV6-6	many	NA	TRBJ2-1	CASVLGKSGNYNEQFF	TGTGCCAGCGTCTTGGGCAAGAGCGGCAACTACAATGAGCAGTTCTTC
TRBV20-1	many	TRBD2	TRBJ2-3	CSASSSGSFTDTQYF	TGCAGTGCTAGCTCTAGCGGGTCCTTCACAGATACGCAGTATTTT
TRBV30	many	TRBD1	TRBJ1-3	CAWGLQGVSSGNTIYF	TGTGCCTGGGGGCTACAGGGGGTGAGCTCTGGAAACACCATATATTTT
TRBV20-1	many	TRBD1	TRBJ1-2	CSASSRGTGLYGYTF	TGCAGTGCCTCATCCAGGGGGACAGGGCTCTATGGCTACACCTTC
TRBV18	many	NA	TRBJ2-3	CASLNQVGRTDTQYF	TGTGCCAGCCTTAATCAAGTAGGACGCACAGATACGCAGTATTTT
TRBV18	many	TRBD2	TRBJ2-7	CASSPRTAAGTSGAYEQYF	TGTGCCAGCTCACCCCGGACAGCAGCCGGGACTAGCGGTGCCTACGAGCAGTACTTC
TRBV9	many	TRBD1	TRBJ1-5	CASSGGQTHQPQHF	TGTGCCAGCAGCGGGGGACAGACCCATCAGCCCCAGCATTTT
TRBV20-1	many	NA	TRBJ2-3	CSARDPVTGGPARGAQYF	TGCAGTGCTAGAGATCCGGTGACGGGGGGCCCCGCCAGGGGGGCGCAGTATTTT
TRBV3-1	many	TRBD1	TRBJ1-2	CASSQDSQGAGKF	TGTGCCAGCAGCCAAGATAGCCAGGGGGCCGGGAAGTTC
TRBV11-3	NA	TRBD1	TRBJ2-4	CASSSDRERNIQYF	TGTGCCAGCAGCTCGGACAGGGAGCGGAACATTCAGTACTTC
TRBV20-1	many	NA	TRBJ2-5	CSATRGGLETQYF	TGCAGTGCTACGAGAGGTGGCCTAGAGACCCAGTACTTC
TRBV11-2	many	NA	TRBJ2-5	CASSLWVDPRGETQYF	TGTGCCAGCAGCCTCTGGGTGGACCCGAGGGGGGAGACCCAGTACTTC
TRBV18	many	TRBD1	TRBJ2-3	CASSPGQGSTDTQYF	TGTGCCAGCTCACCGGGACAGGGGAGCACAGATACGCAGTATTTT
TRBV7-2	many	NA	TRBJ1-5	CASSLKANQPQHF	TGTGCCAGCAGCTTAAAGGCGAATCAGCCCCAGCATTTT
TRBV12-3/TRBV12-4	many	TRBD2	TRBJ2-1	CASSGYAGGRNEQFF	TGTGCCAGCAGCGGCTACGCGGGGGGGCGGAATGAGCAGTTCTTC
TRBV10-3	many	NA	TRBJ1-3	CAISTGTSSGNTIYF	TGTGCCATCAGTACCGGGACATCCTCTGGAAACACCATATATTTT
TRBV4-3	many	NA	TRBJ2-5	CASSQDWGDAGETQYF	TGCGCCAGCAGCCAAGATTGGGGGGACGCGGGGGAGACCCAGTACTTC
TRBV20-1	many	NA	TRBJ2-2	CSARRRDNTGELFF	TGCAGTGCTAGAAGGAGGGACAACACCGGGGAGCTGTTTTTT
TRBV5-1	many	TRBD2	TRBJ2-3	CASSLELAGADTQYF	TGCGCCAGCAGCTTGGAACTAGCGGGGGCAGATACGCAGTATTTT
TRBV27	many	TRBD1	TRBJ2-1	CASIPLGTDHYNEQFF	TGTGCCAGCATCCCCCTGGGGACAGACCACTACAATGAGCAGTTCTTC
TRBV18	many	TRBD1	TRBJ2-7	CASSPTQGTGLYEQYF	TGTGCCAGCTCACCGACCCAGGGGACAGGGCTCTACGAGCAGTACTTC
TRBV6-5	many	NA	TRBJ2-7	CASSYSFAGEQYF	TGTGCCAGCAGTTACTCGTTCGCGGGGGAGCAGTACTTC
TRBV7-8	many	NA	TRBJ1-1	CASSLKAGREAFF	TGTGCCAGCAGCTTGAAGGCGGGTCGTGAAGCTTTCTTT
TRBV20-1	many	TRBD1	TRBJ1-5	CSARVPGTGNQPQHF	TGCAGTGCTAGAGTTCCCGGGACAGGCAATCAGCCCCAGCATTTT
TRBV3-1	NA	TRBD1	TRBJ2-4	CTISPRTGGHDAKNIQYF	TGTACCATCAGTCCCAGGACAGGGGGTCATGACGCCAAAAACATTCAGTACTTC
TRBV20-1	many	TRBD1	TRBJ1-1	CSARVGRQGEAFF	TGCAGTGCTAGAGTAGGGAGACAGGGAGAAGCTTTCTTT
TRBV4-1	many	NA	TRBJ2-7	CASSQERAAYEQYF	TGCGCCAGCAGCCAAGAACGAGCAGCCTACGAGCAGTACTTC
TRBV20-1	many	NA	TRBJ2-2	CSARKISHNGELFF	TGCAGTGCTAGAAAGATCAGTCACAACGGGGAGCTGTTTTTT
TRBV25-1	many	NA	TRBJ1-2	CASSDSAIRSYGYTF	TGTGCCAGCAGTGATTCAGCCATCCGGAGCTATGGCTACACCTTC
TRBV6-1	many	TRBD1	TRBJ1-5	CASSPPGTGSNQPQHF	TGTGCCAGCAGTCCCCCCGGGACAGGGAGCAATCAGCCCCAGCATTTT
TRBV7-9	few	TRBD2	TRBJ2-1	CASSSLGGGSKEQFF	TGTGCCAGCAGCTCCCTGGGGGGGGGGTCGAAGGAGCAGTTCTTC
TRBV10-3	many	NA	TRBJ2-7	CAISEDPYEQYF	TGTGCCATCAGTGAAGATCCCTACGAGCAGTACTTC
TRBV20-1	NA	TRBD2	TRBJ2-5	CSAIAGGETQYF	TGCAGTGCTATAGCGGGGGGGGAGACCCAGTACTTC
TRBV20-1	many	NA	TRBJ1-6	CSARDERSSYNSPLHF	TGCAGTGCTAGAGATGAAAGGAGCTCCTATAATTCACCCCTCCACTTT
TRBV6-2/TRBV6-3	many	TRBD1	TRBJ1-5	CASSRQGYRQPQHF	TGTGCCAGCAGTCGACAGGGGTACAGGCAGCCCCAGCATTTT
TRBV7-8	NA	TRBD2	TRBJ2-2	CASSQTSGASGELFF	TGTGCCAGCAGCCAGACTAGCGGGGCCTCCGGGGAGCTGTTTTTT
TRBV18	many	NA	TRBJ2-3	CASSPYRVDTQYF	TGTGCCAGCTCACCGTACAGGGTAGATACGCAGTATTTT
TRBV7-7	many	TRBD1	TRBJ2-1	CASSSIQGARNEQFF	TGTGCTAGCAGCTCTATACAGGGGGCGCGGAATGAGCAGTTCTTC
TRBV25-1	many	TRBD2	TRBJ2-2	CASSDLSGGGDGELFF	TGTGCCAGCAGTGACCTAAGCGGGGGAGGTGACGGGGAGCTGTTTTTT
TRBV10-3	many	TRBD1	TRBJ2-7	CAIRGDRAVYEQYF	TGTGCCATCAGGGGGGACAGGGCCGTCTACGAGCAGTACTTC
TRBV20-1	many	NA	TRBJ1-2	CSAREAQSYGYTF	TGCAGTGCTAGAGAGGCACAGAGCTATGGCTACACCTTC
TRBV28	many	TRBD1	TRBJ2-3	CASSPLSDRGWSLTDTQYF	TGTGCCAGCAGTCCACTATCTGACAGGGGGTGGTCGCTCACAGATACGCAGTATTTT
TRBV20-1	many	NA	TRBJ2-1	CSANQAWGNNEQFF	TGCAGTGCGAACCAAGCTTGGGGGAACAATGAGCAGTTCTTC
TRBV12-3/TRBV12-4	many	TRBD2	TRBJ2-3	CASSALAGRGGTDTQYF	TGTGCCAGCAGTGCACTAGCGGGCCGCGGGGGCACAGATACGCAGTATTTT
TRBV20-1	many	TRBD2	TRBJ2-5	CSALVASGAQYF	TGCAGTGCCCTTGTGGCTAGCGGGGCCCAGTACTTC
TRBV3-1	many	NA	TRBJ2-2	CASSQVAGELFF	TGTGCCAGCAGCCAGGTGGCCGGGGAGCTGTTTTTT
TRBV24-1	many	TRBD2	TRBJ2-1	CATSDFGREEQFF	TGTGCCACCAGTGATTTCGGGAGGGAGGAGCAGTTCTTC
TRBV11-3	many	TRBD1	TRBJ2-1	CASSPGDSSSAQFF	TGTGCCAGCAGCCCCGGGGACAGCTCTTCAGCGCAGTTCTTC
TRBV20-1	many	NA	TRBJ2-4	CSATDPGGIQYF	TGCAGTGCTACAGACCCCGGGGGCATTCAGTACTTC
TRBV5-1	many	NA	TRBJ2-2	CASSPAGHTLGPGELFF	TGCGCCAGCAGCCCCGCGGGACACACTCTAGGACCCGGGGAGCTGTTTTTT
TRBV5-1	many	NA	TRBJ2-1	CASSLGGTQYNEQFF	TGCGCCAGCAGCTTGGGGGGGACACAATACAATGAGCAGTTCTTC
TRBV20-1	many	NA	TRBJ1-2	CSATPGPGLSGYTF	TGCAGTGCCACCCCGGGCCCGGGGTTGAGCGGCTACACCTTC
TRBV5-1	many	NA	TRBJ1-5	CASSPEAGTNQPQHF	TGCGCCAGCAGCCCCGAGGCAGGAACCAATCAGCCCCAGCATTTT
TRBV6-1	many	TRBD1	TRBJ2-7	CASSPGTGTHEQYF	TGTGCCAGCAGTCCCGGGACAGGGACCCACGAGCAGTACTTC
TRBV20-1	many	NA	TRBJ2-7	CSAAGSGTKTYEQYF	TGCAGTGCTGCTGGTTCAGGGACAAAGACCTACGAGCAGTACTTC